Detailed here is one TCR beta chain. This entry is derived from a study of blood T cell repertoires in COVID-19. Study in general: Italy, Spain and the United States were the sources of the convalescent and acute COVID-19 samples.

V was clipped by 4 bases and J by 5 bases, with 17 bases between them. The CDR3 sequence is 15 residues long. Germline V lookup: CDR1 SGHRS, CDR2 YFSETQ. TCRdb keeps only in-frame clones here, not all; method: immunoSEQ multiplex PCR. The sample records 64,000 or so clones, 70% to 80% being singletons. The sample consisted of peripheral blood. This clonotype was obtained from a man aged 80 or over with acute or convalescent COVID-19. J is TRBJ2-3 and V is TRBV5-1; tentative D call: TRBD1 (8 bases). The CDR3 DNA is TGCGCCAGCAGCGACGGACAGGGCGGGAGAGATACGCAGTATTTT. Residues: CASSDGQGGRDTQYF.